A single sample gave rise to the 13 T cell receptor beta chains below, sequenced in a study of identical twins. TCRdb reprocessed the 5' RACE reads with MiXCR, giving one entry per CDR3 protein. This table holds approximately 590,000 distinct CDR3 sequences, roughly 9.9% found once. Another study also made use of these data, one on yellow fever vaccine responses in identical twins.

What was sequenced was PBMCs. The receptors originated from a woman aged 18-29 years in good health.

J is TRBJ2-5 and V is TRBV9, with 7 bases identical to TRBD1. Trimming removed 4 bases from V and 3 bases from J; junction bases left unmatched: 9. CDR1 is SGDLS, CDR2 YYNGEE, per germline. The CDR3 runs 15 residues. The CDR3 DNA sequence: TGTGCCAGCAGCCCATTTGCCGGGACAGAAGAGACCCAGTACTTC. Translating it yields CASSPFAGTEETQYF.

This clonotype came up a few times. The V call is TRBV5-1, the J call TRBJ2-7; unclear D gene. V lost 0 bases and J 4 bases, leaving 11 bases between the germline ends. Germline V gives CDR1 SGHRS, CDR2 YFSETQ. The CDR3 has 14 residues. For the CDR3, the DNA is TGCGCCAGCAGCTTGGACACTGGAAGGTACGAGCAGTACTTC. Translating it yields CASSLDTGRYEQYF. Full variable domain (remainder filled in from reference TRBV5-1 and TRBJ2-7): KAGVTQTPRYLIKTRGQQVTLSCSPISGHRSVSWYQQTPGQGLQFLFEYFSETQRNKGNFPGRFSGRQFSNSRSEMNVSTLELGDSALYLCASSLDTGRYEQYFGPGTRLTVT.

Ten or more counts support this clonotype. The CDR3, as DNA: TGTGCCACCAGTGATAGGGGAGGGGGGCTCAATCAGCCCCAGCATTTT. Amino acid sequence: CATSDRGGGLNQPQHF. V is TRBV24-1 and J is TRBJ1-5, with D possibly being TRBD1 (6 bases). The germline V gene has CDR1 KGHDR and CDR2 SFDVKD. V lost 3 bases, J lost 3 bases, and 14 bases lay in between. This CDR3 comprises 16 residues.

V is TRBV4-3 and J is TRBJ1-1; D remains ambiguous. Trimming took off 1 base at V and 4 bases at J, with 10 bases between the two ends. The CDR3 has 14 residues. The germline CDR1 and CDR2 sequences are LGHNA and YSLEER. The CDR3 protein is CASSQAEWSTEAFF. CDR3 DNA sequence: TGCGCCAGCAGCCAAGCCGAGTGGAGCACTGAAGCTTTCTTT.

This clonotype was seen a handful of times. The V call is TRBV28, the J call TRBJ2-5; D gene ambiguous. This CDR3 is 13 amino acids long. Per germline, CDR1 MDHEN and CDR2 SYDVKM. Trimming removed 4 bases at V and 4 bases at J, with 10 bases between. This CDR3 is CASSSPPRETQYF. The CDR3 DNA follows: TGTGCCAGCAGTTCTCCCCCCCGAGAGACCCAGTACTTC.

The V and J genes are TRBV29-1 and TRBJ2-6; D is ambiguous. The CDR3 runs 13 residues. Trimming stripped 7 bases from V and 0 bases from J, with 7 bases between. CDR1 SQVTM and CDR2 ANQGSEA come from the germline V gene. This chain's CDR3 is CSARTSGANVLTF. In DNA, the CDR3 is TGCAGCGCCCGTACCTCTGGGGCCAACGTCCTGACTTTC. The entire variable domain, with the rest obtained from reference TRBV29-1 and TRBJ2-6, is as follows: SAVISQKPSRDICQRGTSLTIQCQVDSQVTMMFWYRQQPGQSLTLIATANQGSEATYESGFVIDKFPISRPNLTFSTLTVSNMSPEDSSIYLCSARTSGANVLTFGAGSRLTVL.

Ten or more counts support this clonotype. This chain links TRBV5-1 with TRBJ2-1, with D maybe TRBD2 (5 bases). Germline V CDR1 and CDR2: SGHRS, YFSETQ. Trimming removed 3 bases from V and 9 bases from J, with 10 bases in between. CDR3 size: 12 residues. The CDR3 DNA sequence: TGCGCCAGCAGCTCCAATAGCGCTGAGCAGTTCTTC. This codes for CASSSNSAEQFF.

The gene calls are TRBV12-2 and TRBJ2-2; TRBD2, the table's D call, lacks a check against the DNA. TRBV12-2 is labeled a pseudogene. The CDR3 runs to 16 residues. The CDR3 loop reads CASRTPLADPTGELFF. CDR3 sequence (DNA): TGTGCAAGTCGTACCCCATTAGCGGACCCCACCGGGGAGCTGTTTTTT.

Many counts were recorded for this clonotype. This chain links TRBV30 with TRBJ2-3; D remains unclear. The CDR3 runs 13 residues. From germline, CDR1 is GTSNPN and CDR2 SVGIG (reference sequence). V was pared by 5 bases and J by 5 bases, with 14 bases between. The CDR3 DNA is TGTGCCTGGGCTGGGGTCTCTAGAGATACGCAGTATTTT. It specifies CAWAGVSRDTQYF.

Only a few counts were recorded for this clonotype. J is TRBJ2-1 and V is TRBV7-3; D is undetermined. Trimming stripped 5 bases from V and 10 bases from J, with 12 bases between. The CDR3 runs to 12 residues. The germline V gene has CDR1 SGHTA and CDR2 FQGTGA. CDR3 DNA sequence: TGTGCCAGCAGCCCCCATGAGAGCGAGCAGTTCTTC. This encodes CASSPHESEQFF.

This clonotype has only a few counts. The chain couples TRBV20-1 to TRBJ2-2, with 8 bases matching TRBD2. This CDR3 contains 15 residues. Germline values: CDR1 DFQATT, CDR2 SNEGSKA (reference sequence). V was clipped by 3 bases and J by 3 bases; unmatched bases: 6. CDR3 protein: CSASAGTRDTGELFF. Here the CDR3 DNA reads TGCAGTGCTAGTGCCGGGACTAGAGACACCGGGGAGCTGTTTTTT.

This clonotype was counted ten times or more. This CDR3 is CASRPLAGGSTDTQYF. The CDR3 DNA follows: TGTGCCAGCAGGCCGCTAGCGGGTGGGAGCACAGATACGCAGTATTTT. The genes are TRBV12-3 or TRBV12-4 and TRBJ2-3; TRBD2 matches 8 bases. This CDR3 is built from 16 residues. V shed 6 bases and J 0 bases; nucleotides not matched to a gene: 8.

This clonotype was found many times. The gene calls are TRBV7-9 and TRBJ1-1, with 9 bases matching TRBD1. CDR1 and CDR2 (germline): SEHNR, FQNEAQ (reference sequence). The length of the CDR3 is 14 residues. V lost 6 bases and J lost 5; bases outside the gene matches: 7. The CDR3 DNA sequence: TGTGCCAGCAGATTGGACAGGGGCGGGACTGAAGCTTTCTTT. Protein sequence: CASRLDRGGTEAFF.